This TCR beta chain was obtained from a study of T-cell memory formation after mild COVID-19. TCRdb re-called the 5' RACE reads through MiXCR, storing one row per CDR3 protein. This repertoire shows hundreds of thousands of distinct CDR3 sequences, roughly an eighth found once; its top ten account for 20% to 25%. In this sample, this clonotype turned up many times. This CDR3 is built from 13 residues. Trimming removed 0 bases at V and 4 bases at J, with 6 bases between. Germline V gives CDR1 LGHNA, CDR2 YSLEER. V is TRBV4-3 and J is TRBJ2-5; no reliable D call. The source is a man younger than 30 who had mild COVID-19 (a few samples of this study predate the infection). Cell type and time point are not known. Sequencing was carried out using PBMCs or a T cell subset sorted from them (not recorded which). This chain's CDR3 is CASSQDMGETQYF. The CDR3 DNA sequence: TGCGCCAGCAGCCAAGATATGGGAGAGACCCAGTACTTC.